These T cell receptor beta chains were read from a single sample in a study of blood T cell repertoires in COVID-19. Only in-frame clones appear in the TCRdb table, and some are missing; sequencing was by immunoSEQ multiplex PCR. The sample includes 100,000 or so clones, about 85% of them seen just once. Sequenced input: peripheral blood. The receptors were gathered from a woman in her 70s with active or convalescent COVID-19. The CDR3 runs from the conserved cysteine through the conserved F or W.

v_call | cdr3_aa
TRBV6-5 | CASRVQGDDEQYF
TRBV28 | CASGTSGGLQETQYF
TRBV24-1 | CATSEPRQGSINEQFF
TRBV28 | CASTYRTGPYEQYF
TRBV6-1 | CASSEGGTVYYEQYF
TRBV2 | CASLSGEAFF
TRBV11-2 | CASSLVRGTTQYF
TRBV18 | CASSPPRGGSSYNEQFF
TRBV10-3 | CAISESGNTEAFF
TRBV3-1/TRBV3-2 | CASSRISTGELFF
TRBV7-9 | CASSFGSQPQHF
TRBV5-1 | CASSLGTSIIYNEQFF
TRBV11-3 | CASSLGGTASYEQYF
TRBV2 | CASSLQGVGGYGYTF
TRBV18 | CASSPLGGSGSDTQYF
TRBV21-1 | CASSRRKSNQPQHF
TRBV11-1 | CASSLQPSLTAGELFF
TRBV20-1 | CSASPGDGYTF
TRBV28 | CASTAPASALHTDTQYF
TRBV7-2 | CASSLGGTADRGYTF
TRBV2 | CASSNPGTGESGEQYF
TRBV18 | CASSPPASGEYKFF
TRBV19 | CASSGRGTANSPLHF
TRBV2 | CASSVQGAGGNTIYF
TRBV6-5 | CASIKSGNTEAFF
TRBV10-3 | CAISEGDNYNEQFF
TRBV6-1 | CASSDRVPTNEKLFF
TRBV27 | CASSLDFHSDEQYF
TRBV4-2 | CASSPSGEAIYTGNTIYF
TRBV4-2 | CASSQVGGGSTDTQYF
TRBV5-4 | CASSLAGSGGAGEQFF
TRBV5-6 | CASSQGPQREQYF
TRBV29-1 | CSVGGQGWFTEAFF
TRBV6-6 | CASSYSGTKETQYF
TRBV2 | CASSELGQGVSPQHF
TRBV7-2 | CASSLPKGASQETQYF
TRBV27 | CASSFALYRGYYGYTF